The source of this T cell receptor (beta chain) is a study of shared clonotypes between healthy human individuals. Study-level information: The study used three CD4 naive, three CD4 memory, two CD8 naive and one CD8 memory plate per donor. Overall study findings and caveats: For naive CD4 cells, around 5.1% of clonotypes were shared across a handful of donors. Larger richness was generally estimated for naive than memory subsets. In the sorted subsets, rarefaction showed sequencing was incomplete despite large depth.

A word on this clone: The antigen is undetermined.

The data were produced by immunoSEQ multiplex PCR, yet TCRdb's version contains in-frame clones alone and is incomplete. The data hold under 1 million clones, with just over 95% observed a single time. CD45RO negativity and positive selection for CCR7 defined naive CD8 cells, a population that excluded terminally differentiated effector memory CD45RA+ cells. The CDR3 is 14 amino acids. V gave up 6 bases and J gave up 7 bases; unmatched junction bases: 12. CDR1 and CDR2 (germline): SQVTM, ANQGSEA. The chain uses TRBV29-1 and TRBJ1-2, with 9 positions matching TRBD1. The sample taken for sequencing was naive CD8+ T cells sorted from blood. The sequence derives from a man in his thirties or forties in good health. The CDR3, as DNA: TGCAGCGTGGTCCAACAGGGGGCAGAAGGTGGCTACACCTTC. It encodes CSVVQQGAEGGYTF.